A selection of T cell receptor beta chains follows, all from one sample in a study of blood T cells in healthy people across ages. TCRdb reprocessed the 5' RACE reads via MiXCR and lists one record per CDR3 protein. The sample gives just under 550,000 distinct CDR3 sequences, approximately 25% of which show up once; around 10% is in the top ten. A further study also used this sample, focusing on T cells of mothers and their children.

Sequences were obtained from blood. All receptors come from a boy younger than 18 in good health. Both conserved end residues are part of each CDR3. The D gene is left open where the match is weak. Clone size is given for some rows only: seen once, a few or many times, or a class if the clone is expanded.

>TRBV20-1|few|TRBJ2-7|TRBD1
CSTGGKAYEQYF
TGCAGTACAGGGGGCAAAGCCTACGAGCAGTACTTC
>TRBV27|-|TRBJ2-1|TRBD2
CASSLGTSGGPYSYNEQFF
TGTGCCAGCAGTCTTGGGACTAGCGGGGGGCCCTACTCCTACAATGAGCAGTTCTTC
>TRBV20-1|few|TRBJ2-1|TRBD1
CSKQGAASSYNEQFF
TGCAGTAAGCAGGGGGCAGCAAGCTCCTACAATGAGCAGTTCTTC
>TRBV12-3/TRBV12-4|-|TRBJ2-2|TRBD1
CASSKRTGGAGELFF
TGTGCCAGCAGTAAGCGGACAGGGGGCGCCGGGGAGCTGTTTTTT
>TRBV12-3/TRBV12-4|many|TRBJ1-5|TRBD1
CASTKGGINQPQHF
TGTGCCAGCACCAAAGGGGGCATCAATCAGCCCCAGCATTTT
>TRBV29-1|few|TRBJ2-1|-
CSVVPRGTGNEQFF
TGCAGCGTTGTACCACGGGGGACGGGTAATGAGCAGTTCTTC
>TRBV28|few|TRBJ1-5|-
CASGEGGQPQHF
TGTGCCAGCGGGGAGGGAGGTCAGCCCCAGCATTTT
>TRBV6-2/TRBV6-3|-|TRBJ2-1|TRBD2
CAGNAIAGGYNEQFF
TGTGCCGGCAATGCAATAGCGGGGGGTTACAATGAGCAGTTCTTC
>TRBV6-2/TRBV6-3|few|TRBJ1-2|TRBD1
CASSTPNRGPDGYTF
TGTGCCAGCAGTACCCCTAACAGGGGGCCGGATGGCTACACCTTC
>TRBV9|few|TRBJ2-1|TRBD1
CASSPRDRTYDEQFF
TGTGCCAGCAGCCCCCGGGACAGGACATACGATGAGCAGTTCTTC
>TRBV30|-|TRBJ1-2|TRBD1
CAWSVGKTGGGYTF
TGTGCCTGGAGTGTTGGGAAGACAGGGGGTGGCTACACCTTC
>TRBV20-1|-|TRBJ1-2|TRBD1
CSAKTRQGALDYGYTF
TGCAGTGCTAAAACTAGACAGGGGGCGTTAGACTATGGCTACACCTTC
>TRBV7-9|few|TRBJ1-6|TRBD1
CASSSEQGATSPLHF
TGTGCCAGCAGTTCCGAACAGGGGGCCACCTCACCCCTCCACTTT
>TRBV11-2|-|TRBJ2-1|-
CATTAVSYNEQFF
TGTGCCACTACGGCGGTCTCCTACAATGAGCAGTTCTTC
>TRBV7-3|few|TRBJ2-1|TRBD2
CASSLTSGSYEQFF
TGTGCCAGCAGCCTAACTAGCGGGAGCTATGAGCAGTTCTTC
>TRBV5-5|-|TRBJ2-2|-
CASSLTDIGELFF
TGTGCCAGCAGCTTGACGGACATCGGGGAGCTGTTTTTT
>TRBV10-3|-|TRBJ2-5|-
CAISGRDGQETQYF
TGTGCCATCAGTGGGAGGGACGGACAAGAGACCCAGTACTTC
>TRBV9|-|TRBJ2-1|-
CASSGETGAFNEQFF
TGTGCCAGCAGCGGAGAGACAGGAGCCTTCAATGAGCAGTTCTTC
>TRBV7-8|-|TRBJ2-3|-
CASTPKGTDTQYF
TGTGCCAGCACCCCAAAGGGTACAGATACGCAGTATTTT
>TRBV19|once|TRBJ2-7|-
CASSMGWTGIYEQYF
TGTGCCAGTAGTATGGGATGGACTGGGATCTACGAGCAGTACTTC
>TRBV20-1|few|TRBJ2-1|-
CSARDERYSYNEQFF
TGCAGTGCTAGAGACGAACGGTATTCCTACAATGAGCAGTTCTTC
>TRBV20-1|many|TRBJ2-7|TRBD1
CSARSPGQDYEQYF
TGCAGTGCTAGATCCCCGGGACAGGACTACGAGCAGTACTTC
>TRBV19|few|TRBJ1-6|-
CASSEGTLRDAISPLHF
TGTGCCAGTAGCGAGGGTACACTCCGGGACGCAATTTCACCCCTCCACTTT
>TRBV11-1|-|TRBJ2-1|TRBD2
CASSLGERERVFF
TGTGCCAGCAGCCTGGGAGAGCGGGAGAGGGTGTTCTTC
>TRBV12-3/TRBV12-4|few|TRBJ2-7|TRBD2
CASSGIAGVGEQYF
TGTGCCAGCAGTGGAATAGCGGGAGTAGGAGAGCAGTACTTC
>TRBV20-1|-|TRBJ2-7|-
CSARPDRSPYEQYF
TGCAGTGCTAGACCCGACAGGTCTCCCTACGAGCAGTACTTC
>TRBV6-5|-|TRBJ1-1|-
CASSLEDEAFF
TGTGCCAGCAGTTTGGAAGATGAAGCTTTCTTT
>TRBV25-1|few|TRBJ2-1|-
CASSELAPEQFF
TGTGCCAGCAGTGAACTAGCTCCCGAGCAGTTCTTC
>TRBV7-9|few|TRBJ2-5|-
CASSATDPINYF
TGTGCCAGCAGCGCGACGGACCCCATTAACTACTTC
>TRBV7-9|once|TRBJ2-7|TRBD1
CASSRRDRGGEQYF
TGTGCCAGCAGCCGCAGGGACAGGGGAGGAGAGCAGTACTTC
>TRBV24-1|-|TRBJ1-2|-
CATSDLRTNYGYTF
TGTGCCACCAGTGATTTGAGGACTAACTATGGCTACACCTTC
>TRBV28|-|TRBJ2-5|-
CASKETGRETQYF
TGTGCCAGCAAGGAGACAGGCCGGGAGACCCAGTACTTC
>TRBV7-2|few|TRBJ2-7|-
CASSLSTGTLSREQYF
TGTGCCAGCAGCTTATCTACGGGGACCCTATCTCGCGAGCAGTACTTC
>TRBV7-2|many|TRBJ2-3|-
CASSLVAVSLSTDTQYF
TGTGCCAGCAGCTTGGTAGCGGTCTCCCTTAGCACAGATACGCAGTATTTT
>TRBV18|many|TRBJ1-1|TRBD1
CASSPGQGIWF
TGTGCCAGCTCACCAGGACAGGGAATTTGGTTT
>TRBV20-1|few|TRBJ1-6|TRBD1
CSAREDRGGSPLHF
TGCAGTGCTCGAGAAGACAGGGGAGGGTCACCCCTCCACTTT
>TRBV4-3|-|TRBJ2-7|-
CASSQEIGSYVQYF
TGCGCCAGCAGCCAAGAGATAGGCTCCTACGTGCAGTACTTC
>TRBV20-1|-|TRBJ2-7|TRBD2
CSAPDYSGVHEQYF
TGCAGTGCTCCTGACTATAGCGGGGTGCACGAGCAGTACTTC
>TRBV20-1|few|TRBJ2-5|-
CSATRGSGKETQYF
TGCAGTGCTACCCGGGGTAGCGGCAAAGAGACCCAGTACTTC
>TRBV19|-|TRBJ2-2|-
CASSWGAGTGELFF
TGTGCCAGTAGCTGGGGGGCCGGCACCGGGGAGCTGTTTTTT
>TRBV7-3|-|TRBJ2-3|TRBD2
CASSLGPLAGGGDTQYF
TGTGCCAGCAGCTTGGGCCCCCTAGCGGGGGGCGGAGATACGCAGTATTTT
>TRBV5-1|few|TRBJ2-3|TRBD2
CASSLDGRVDTQYF
TGCGCCAGCAGCTTGGACGGGAGGGTTGATACGCAGTATTTT
>TRBV7-9|-|TRBJ2-4|TRBD2
CASGGEGRKNIQYF
TGTGCCAGCGGCGGGGAGGGCAGGAAAAACATTCAGTACTTC
>TRBV9|-|TRBJ2-1|-
CASSGILAGSYNEQFF
TGTGCCAGCAGCGGGATACTAGCTGGCTCCTACAATGAACAGTTCTTC
>TRBV5-1|-|TRBJ2-5|-
CASSLVGASELETQYF
TGCGCCAGCAGCTTGGTCGGGGCTAGCGAACTGGAGACCCAGTACTTC
>TRBV21-1|few|TRBJ2-5|-
CASSNSRAARPTQYF
TGTGCCAGCAGCAATTCTCGGGCAGCCCGGCCGACCCAGTACTTC
>TRBV28|-|TRBJ2-4|-
CASSLYPRAAKNIQYF
TGTGCCAGCAGTTTATATCCCCGGGCGGCCAAAAACATTCAGTACTTC
>TRBV28|-|TRBJ1-4|-
CASSGDTEREKLFF
TGTGCCAGCAGTGGGGACACAGAGAGGGAAAAACTGTTTTTT
>TRBV28|few|TRBJ2-2|TRBD2
CASSLLGLAGGTGELFF
TGTGCCAGCAGTTTGCTTGGACTAGCGGGAGGCACCGGGGAGCTGTTTTTT
>TRBV24-1|-|TRBJ2-7|-
CATSDNGGTYEQYF
TGTGCCACCAGTGATAACGGCGGGACCTACGAGCAGTACTTC
>TRBV7-8|-|TRBJ1-1|TRBD1
CASSQGTGPNWAFF
TGTGCCAGCAGCCAGGGGACAGGCCCCAATTGGGCTTTCTTT
>TRBV6-2/TRBV6-3|few|TRBJ2-3|-
CASSASGYTDTQYF
TGTGCCAGCAGTGCGAGCGGTTACACAGATACGCAGTATTTT
>TRBV6-4|-|TRBJ2-3|TRBD1
CASSDSETGTGIDTQYF
TGTGCCAGCAGTGACTCCGAAACCGGGACAGGGATAGATACGCAGTATTTT
>TRBV28|few|TRBJ2-5|-
CASSSVGETQYF
TGTGCCAGCAGCTCGGTTGGAGAGACCCAGTACTTC
>TRBV12-3/TRBV12-4|few|TRBJ2-7|TRBD2
CASSFGGASGNF
TGTGCCAGCAGTTTTGGTGGTGCTAGCGGGAACTTC
>TRBV3-1|few|TRBJ1-1|-
CASSQVGQAFF
TGTGCCAGCAGCCAAGTTGGGCAAGCTTTCTTT
>TRBV29-1|few|TRBJ2-2|-
CSVDRTNTGELFF
TGCAGCGTTGACAGAACCAACACCGGGGAGCTGTTTTTT
>TRBV5-1|-|TRBJ2-2|-
CASSLGFGNTGELFF
TGCGCCAGCAGCTTGGGGTTCGGGAACACCGGGGAGCTGTTTTTT
>TRBV29-1|-|TRBJ2-1|TRBD1
CSALGTGDNEQFF
TGCAGCGCCCTAGGGACAGGGGACAATGAGCAGTTCTTC
>TRBV7-9|-|TRBJ1-1|-
CASSLQTDTEAFF
TGTGCCAGCAGCTTACAGACGGACACTGAAGCTTTCTTT